These T cell receptor beta chains were read from a single sample in a study of T cells in localized non-small cell lung cancer. Method: immunoSEQ multiplex PCR; TCRdb's copy keeps in-frame clones and lacks some. The sample has tens of thousands of clones, 90% to 95% seen once. The input for sequencing was peripheral blood, taken before any cancer treatment. The receptors were sampled from a man aged 40 to 70 with stage I lung adenocarcinoma. CDR3s leave out the opening cysteine and the closing phenylalanine or tryptophan.

CDR3 protein | V gene | CDR3 length | J gene
ASSSQGGQPQH | TRBV5-1 | 11 | TRBJ1-5
ASSLAALGSYNEQF | TRBV5-1 | 14 | TRBJ2-1
ASSYDQEAF | TRBV6-5 | 9 | TRBJ1-1
ASSQDWGSAYNEQF | TRBV4-1 | 14 | TRBJ2-1
AIRDLDRGYEQY | TRBV10-3 | 12 | TRBJ2-7
ASSSTGGVRTDTQY | TRBV5-1 | 14 | TRBJ2-3
ASSRSSNEKLF | TRBV5-6 | 11 | TRBJ1-4
ATLRGGGLNEQF | TRBV6-1 | 12 | TRBJ2-1
ASSVAQRVTGELF | TRBV9 | 13 | TRBJ2-2
ASSLGGTTPHNEQF | TRBV7-6 | 14 | TRBJ2-1
ATSRDYSLAQETQY | TRBV15 | 14 | TRBJ2-5
ASSDLGPKGTEAF | TRBV6-1 | 13 | TRBJ1-1
ASSHTTKWSHQPQH | TRBV4-1 | 14 | TRBJ1-5
ASSIRLNTEAF | TRBV2 | 11 | TRBJ1-1
ASSQRTGRNEQY | TRBV4-1 | 12 | TRBJ2-7
ASKADRNTGELF | TRBV6-4 | 12 | TRBJ2-2
ASSPLIAREKLF | TRBV18 | 12 | TRBJ1-4
ASSLVGAGQPQH | TRBV7-2 | 12 | TRBJ1-5
ASSVGQNSNQPQH | TRBV9 | 13 | TRBJ1-5
ASSLTGGSEGNEQF | TRBV11-2 | 14 | TRBJ2-1
ASSLSRGSGAQY | TRBV27 | 12 | TRBJ2-5
ASSLEDGTNYGYT | TRBV4-3 | 13 | TRBJ1-2
ASSIKVLAGVHEQY | TRBV19 | 14 | TRBJ2-7
ASSTTGATGYGYT | TRBV19 | 13 | TRBJ1-2
ASSSPQGAVEKLF | TRBV28 | 13 | TRBJ1-4
ASTLDPPADNEQF | TRBV7-9 | 13 | TRBJ2-1
ASSLDRNTGELF | TRBV7-2 | 12 | TRBJ2-2
ASSDSDTGELF | TRBV6-4 | 11 | TRBJ2-2
ASSLRAGLYEQY | TRBV13 | 12 | TRBJ2-7
ASSYLWGSQETQY | TRBV6-5 | 13 | TRBJ2-5
ASSEVGRGEGEQF | TRBV6-1 | 13 | TRBJ2-1
ASTYGDIGELF | TRBV19 | 11 | TRBJ2-2
ASGELTGGGNYGYT | TRBV27 | 14 | TRBJ1-2
ASSHLSGRRYEQY | TRBV5-6 | 13 | TRBJ2-7
ASSFSGGGNEQF | TRBV11-3 | 12 | TRBJ2-1
ASGWTRPTDTQY | TRBV6-1 | 12 | TRBJ2-3
ASSSGDFQETQY | TRBV7-8 | 12 | TRBJ2-5
ASSLGGSNQPQH | TRBV28 | 12 | TRBJ1-5
ASSLDQRTDTQY | TRBV5-1 | 12 | TRBJ2-3
ASSFAGSSYEQY | TRBV11-2 | 12 | TRBJ2-7
ASSFTFEGEQY | TRBV5-1 | 11 | TRBJ2-7
ASSAAGTSFRELF | TRBV9 | 13 | TRBJ2-2
ASSLDRAQVHHEQY | TRBV7-2 | 14 | TRBJ2-7
ASRLGGPYTEAF | TRBV28 | 12 | TRBJ1-1
AWSVKGNQPQH | TRBV30 | 11 | TRBJ1-5